This is a list of T cell receptor beta chains from one sample in a study of response to subunit inactivated influenza vaccine. TCRdb fed the RT-PCR reads into MiXCR, producing one record per CDR3 protein. The data hold 600,000 to 700,000 distinct CDR3 sequences, with 12% to 15% observed a single time. This sample comprised PBMCs from blood, obtained less than 15 days before vaccination. These receptors all stem from a man in his forties or fifties who received an inactivated influenza vaccine. Each CDR3 is given with its conserved first and last residue. D genes are given only for firm matches. Only part of the rows carry a size: once, few, many, or a class if the clone is expanded.

>many|TRBJ2-5|-|TRBV7-6|15
CASTRNRQLQETQYF
TGTGCCAGCACAAGAAACCGGCAGTTACAAGAGACCCAGTACTTC
>-|TRBJ2-2|-|TRBV27|14
CASSRLGLTGELFF
TGTGCCAGCAGTCGCTTAGGCCTTACCGGGGAGCTGTTTTTT
>few|TRBJ2-1|TRBD2|TRBV20-1|15
CSAPTSGGAKNEQFF
TGCAGTGCGCCTACTAGCGGGGGGGCCAAGAATGAGCAGTTCTTC
>-|TRBJ2-1|TRBD2|TRBV20-1|13
CSAGREVSNEQFF
TGCAGTGCTGGGAGGGAGGTTTCGAATGAGCAGTTCTTC
>few|TRBJ2-7|TRBD1|TRBV5-1|16
CASSKGGTESSYEQYF
TGCGCCAGCAGCAAGGGTGGGACAGAGAGCTCCTACGAGCAGTACTTC
>-|TRBJ1-1|TRBD1|TRBV7-9|15
CASSDPPGGRTEAFF
TGTGCCAGCAGCGACCCGCCAGGGGGCAGGACTGAAGCTTTCTTT
>few|TRBJ1-5|-|TRBV10-2|13
CASSDGVGNPQHF
TGCGCCAGCAGTGACGGGGTCGGTAACCCCCAGCATTTT
>few|TRBJ2-5|TRBD1|TRBV29-1|13
CSVRDSTQETQYF
TGCAGCGTTAGGGACAGTACACAAGAGACCCAGTACTTC
>many|TRBJ2-1|TRBD2|TRBV11-2|16
CASSLVVAGAYNEQFF
TGTGCCAGCAGCTTAGTCGTCGCGGGGGCCTACAATGAGCAGTTCTTC
>few|TRBJ2-7|TRBD2|TRBV5-1|15
CASSSISGSSYEQYF
TGCGCCAGCAGCTCGATTAGCGGGAGCTCCTACGAGCAGTACTTC
>-|TRBJ1-6|-|TRBV3-1|14
CASGPGHRNSPLHF
TGTGCCAGTGGGCCGGGCCACCGTAATTCACCCCTCCACTTT
>-|TRBJ2-5|-|TRBV7-6|15
CASSLALASSETQYF
TGTGCCAGCAGCTTAGCGCTGGCGTCCTCAGAGACCCAGTACTTC
>-|TRBJ1-2|TRBD1|TRBV20-1|12
CSLTGVNYGYTF
TGCAGTCTAACAGGGGTGAACTATGGCTACACCTTC
>many|TRBJ2-3|-|TRBV27|15
CASSSPGGPTDTQYF
TGTGCCAGCAGTTCCCCCGGGGGGCCCACAGATACGCAGTATTTT
>many|TRBJ1-6|-|TRBV12-3/TRBV12-4|14
CASSLLSGNSPLHF
TGTGCCAGCAGTTTATTGAGCGGGAATTCACCCCTCCACTTT
>-|TRBJ1-4|TRBD1|TRBV28|15
CASRPDRGEGEKLFF
TGTGCCAGCAGACCTGACAGGGGGGAAGGTGAAAAACTGTTTTTT
>few|TRBJ1-2|TRBD1|TRBV11-2|13
CASSSTGIDGYTF
TGTGCCAGCAGCTCGACAGGGATTGATGGCTACACCTTC
>-|TRBJ2-5|-|TRBV12-3/TRBV12-4|13
CASSLGLVETQYF
TGTGCCAGCAGTTTGGGGCTAGTAGAGACCCAGTACTTC
>-|TRBJ2-7|-|TRBV7-8|15
CASSQMGTAKYDQYF
TGTGCCAGCAGCCAAATGGGGACCGCTAAGTACGACCAGTACTTC
>few|TRBJ2-1|TRBD2|TRBV11-2|17
CASSLERTSGGRVEQFF
TGTGCCAGCAGCTTAGAAAGGACTAGCGGGGGAAGGGTTGAGCAGTTCTTC
>few|TRBJ1-2|-|TRBV10-3|15
CAITDARGNGYGYTF
TGTGCCATCACCGACGCCAGGGGAAATGGCTATGGCTACACCTTC
>-|TRBJ2-2|TRBD1|TRBV6-2/TRBV6-3|17
CASTSGTAWMNTGELFF
TGTGCCAGCACTTCCGGGACAGCTTGGATGAACACCGGGGAGCTGTTTTTT
>few|TRBJ1-2|TRBD1|TRBV20-1|15
CSAGGSRDSTYGYTF
TGCAGTGCTGGAGGCTCCCGGGACAGTACCTATGGCTACACCTTC
>-|TRBJ2-5|TRBD2|TRBV20-1|15
CSARRTSEDQETQYF
TGCAGTGCTAGAAGGACTAGCGAAGACCAAGAGACCCAGTACTTC
>-|TRBJ2-1|-|TRBV7-9|14
CASSLRTRKGEQFF
TGTGCCAGCAGCTTGAGGACACGAAAGGGTGAGCAGTTCTTC
>few|TRBJ1-2|-|TRBV30|14
CAWSDRLGNYGYTF
TGTGCCTGGAGCGATAGACTGGGTAACTATGGCTACACCTTC
>few|TRBJ2-7|-|TRBV27|18
CASSLPNWDRRSPYEQYF
TGTGCCAGCAGTTTACCTAATTGGGACCGCCGATCTCCCTACGAGCAGTACTTC
>few|TRBJ1-6|-|TRBV7-9|13
CASSMVQGSPLHF
TGTGCCAGCAGCATGGTACAGGGTTCACCCCTCCACTTT
>-|TRBJ2-7|-|TRBV29-1|12
CSVIGSTYEQYF
TGCAGCGTAATTGGGAGTACCTACGAGCAGTACTTC
>few|TRBJ2-3|-|TRBV20-1|15
CSARLLANAPDTQYF
TGCAGTGCTAGACTGCTAGCCAACGCCCCAGATACGCAGTATTTT
>-|TRBJ1-5|TRBD1|TRBV12-3/TRBV12-4|15
CASSPPGQGIQPQHF
TGTGCCAGCAGTCCCCCTGGACAGGGCATACAGCCCCAGCATTTT
>many|TRBJ2-2|-|TRBV7-9|15
CASSLELWDTGELFF
TGTGCCAGCAGCTTAGAATTATGGGACACCGGGGAGCTGTTTTTT
>many|TRBJ2-7|TRBD2|TRBV27|15
CASSLSSGGIYEQYF
TGTGCCAGCAGTTTATCCAGCGGGGGGATTTACGAGCAGTACTTC
>many|TRBJ2-3|-|TRBV7-9|14
CASSGGSSTDTQYF
TGTGCCAGCAGCGGGGGATCTAGCACAGATACGCAGTATTTT
>-|TRBJ2-2|-|TRBV20-1|14
CSAREVPNTGELFF
TGCAGTGCTAGAGAGGTGCCGAACACCGGGGAGCTGTTTTTT
>-|TRBJ1-2|-|TRBV6-2/TRBV6-3|14
CASSYSSVIYGYTF
TGTGCCAGCAGTTACTCGTCGGTGATCTATGGCTACACCTTC
>-|TRBJ2-7|TRBD2|TRBV7-2|16
CASSSFGTSGTYEQYF
TGTGCCAGCAGCTCGTTCGGGACTAGCGGAACCTACGAGCAGTACTTC
>few|TRBJ2-5|-|TRBV6-1|16
CASKLHDGVSALPQYF
TGTGCCAGCAAGCTTCACGATGGTGTTTCCGCTTTGCCCCAGTACTTC
>-|TRBJ1-3|-|TRBV6-2/TRBV6-3|15
CASRYGQTSGNTIYF
TGTGCCAGCAGGTACGGACAGACCTCTGGAAACACCATATATTTT
>-|TRBJ2-4|-|TRBV6-1|14
CASSEHGTKNIQYF
TGTGCCAGCAGTGAACATGGTACCAAAAACATTCAGTACTTC
>many|TRBJ1-3|-|TRBV5-1|15
CASSLVGDRGNTIYF
TGCGCCAGCAGCTTGGTTGGAGATCGCGGAAACACCATATATTTT
>-|TRBJ2-2|-|TRBV23-1|15
CASSQRGSNTGELFF
TGCGCCAGCAGCCAAAGGGGGAGTAACACCGGGGAGCTGTTTTTT
>few|TRBJ2-1|TRBD1|TRBV14|12
CASSQEDRRQFF
TGTGCCAGCAGCCAGGAGGACAGGCGGCAGTTCTTC
>-|TRBJ2-7|-|TRBV6-2/TRBV6-3|13
CASSSGRGHEQYF
TGTGCCAGCAGTTCGGGTAGGGGCCACGAGCAGTACTTC
>-|TRBJ2-7|-|TRBV7-9|15
CASSLEAGGAYEQYF
TGTGCCAGCAGCTTAGAGGCAGGGGGGGCCTACGAGCAGTACTTC
>few|TRBJ2-7|-|TRBV21-1|12
CASSKVRDEQYF
TGTGCCAGCAGCAAAGTCCGGGACGAGCAGTACTTC
>many|TRBJ2-7|TRBD2|TRBV28|19
CASLPGLADPSLRGGEQYF
TGTGCCAGCCTTCCGGGACTAGCGGATCCTTCTCTTAGGGGGGGGGAGCAGTACTTC
>many|TRBJ2-2|TRBD1|TRBV14|16
CASSRYRGSNTGELFF
TGTGCCAGCAGCCGGTACAGGGGGTCGAACACCGGGGAGCTGTTTTTT
>-|TRBJ1-1|-|TRBV7-9|12
CASSTLQGGAFF
TGTGCCAGCAGTACTTTACAGGGAGGAGCTTTCTTT